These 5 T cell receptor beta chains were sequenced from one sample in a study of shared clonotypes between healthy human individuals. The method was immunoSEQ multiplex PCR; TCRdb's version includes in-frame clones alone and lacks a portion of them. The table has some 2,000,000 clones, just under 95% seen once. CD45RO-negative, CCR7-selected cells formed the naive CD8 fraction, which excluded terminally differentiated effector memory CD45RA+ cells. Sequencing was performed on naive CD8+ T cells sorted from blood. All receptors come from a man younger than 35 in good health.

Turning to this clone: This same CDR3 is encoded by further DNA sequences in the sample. The CDR3 nucleotides are TGCGCCAGCAGTGAGGGGATGAACACTGAAGCTTTCTTT. This sequence encodes CASSEGMNTEAFF. The chain couples TRBV10-1 to TRBJ1-1; D remains ambiguous. Germline V gives CDR1 WNHNN, CDR2 SYGVQD (reference sequence). Trimming removed 2 bases at V and 0 bases at J, with 4 bases between. There are 13 residues in the CDR3.

DNA of the CDR3: TGCGCCAGCAGCCAAGGAGGGACAGACTTCTATGGCTACACCTTC. As protein: CASSQGGTDFYGYTF. The chain has TRBV4-1 and TRBJ1-2; 7 nucleotides agree with TRBD1. The length of the CDR3 is 15 residues. CDR1 is MGHRA, CDR2 YSYEKL, per germline. J was trimmed by 4 bases and V by 1 base; bases with no gene match: 6.

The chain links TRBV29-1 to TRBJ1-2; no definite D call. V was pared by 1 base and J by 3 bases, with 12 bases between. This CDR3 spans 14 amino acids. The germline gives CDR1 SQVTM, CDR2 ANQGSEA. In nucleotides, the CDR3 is TGCAGCGTTGAAGTCGGCACGGAGGACTATGGCTACACCTTC. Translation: CSVEVGTEDYGYTF.

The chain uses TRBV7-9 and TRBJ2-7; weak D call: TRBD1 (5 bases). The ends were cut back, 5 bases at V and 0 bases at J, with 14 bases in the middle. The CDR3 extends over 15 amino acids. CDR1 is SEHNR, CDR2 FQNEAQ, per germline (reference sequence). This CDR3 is CASSPRTPTSYEQYF. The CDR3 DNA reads TGTGCCAGCAGCCCGCGGACACCGACCTCCTACGAGCAGTACTTC.

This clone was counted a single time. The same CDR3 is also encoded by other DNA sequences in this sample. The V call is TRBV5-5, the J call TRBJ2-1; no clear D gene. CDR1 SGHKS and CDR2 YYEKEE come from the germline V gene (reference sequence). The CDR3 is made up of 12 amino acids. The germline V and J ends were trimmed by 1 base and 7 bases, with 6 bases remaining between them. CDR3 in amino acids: CASSLMGNEQFF. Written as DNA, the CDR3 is TGTGCCAGCAGCTTGATGGGGAATGAGCAGTTCTTC.